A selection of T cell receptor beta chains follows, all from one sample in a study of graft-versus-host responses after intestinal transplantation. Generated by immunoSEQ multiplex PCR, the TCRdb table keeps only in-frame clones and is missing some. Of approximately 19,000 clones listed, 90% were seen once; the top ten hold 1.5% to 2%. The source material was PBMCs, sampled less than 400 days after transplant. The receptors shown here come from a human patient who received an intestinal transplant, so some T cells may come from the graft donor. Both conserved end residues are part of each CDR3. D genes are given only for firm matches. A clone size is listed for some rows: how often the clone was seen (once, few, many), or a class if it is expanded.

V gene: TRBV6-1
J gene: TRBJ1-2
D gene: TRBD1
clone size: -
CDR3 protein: CASRDRDRYYGYTF
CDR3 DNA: TGTGCCAGCAGAGACCGGGACAGGTATTATGGCTACACCTTC

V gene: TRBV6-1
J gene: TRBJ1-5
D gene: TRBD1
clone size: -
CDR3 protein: CASSEGTGWNQPQHF
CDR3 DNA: TGTGCCAGCAGTGAGGGGACAGGGTGGAATCAGCCCCAGCATTTT

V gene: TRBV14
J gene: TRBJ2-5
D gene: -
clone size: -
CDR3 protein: CASSQDRGKVETQYF
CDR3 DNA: TGTGCCAGCAGCCAAGATAGGGGGAAGGTGGAGACCCAGTACTTC

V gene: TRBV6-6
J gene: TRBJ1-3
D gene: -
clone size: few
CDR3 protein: CASSYSTGRSGNTIYF
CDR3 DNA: TGTGCCAGCAGTTACTCAACGGGACGCTCTGGAAACACCATATATTTT

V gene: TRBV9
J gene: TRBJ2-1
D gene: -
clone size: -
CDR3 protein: CASSGPDYGGGNEQFF
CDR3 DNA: TGTGCCAGCAGCGGACCCGACTACGGGGGTGGCAATGAGCAGTTCTTC

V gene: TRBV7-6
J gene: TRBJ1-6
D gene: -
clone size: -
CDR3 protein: CASSRQPGDNSPLHF
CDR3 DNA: TGTGCCAGCAGCCGACAGCCAGGGGATAATTCACCCCTCCACTTT

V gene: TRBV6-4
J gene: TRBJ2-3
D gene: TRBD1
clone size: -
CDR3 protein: CASSDGTGGDTQYF
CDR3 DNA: TGTGCCAGCAGTGACGGGACAGGGGGCGATACGCAGTATTTT

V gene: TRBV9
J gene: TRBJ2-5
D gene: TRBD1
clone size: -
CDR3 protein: CASSVDGTGVRETQYF
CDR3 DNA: TGTGCCAGCAGCGTAGATGGGACAGGGGTTAGGGAGACCCAGTACTTC

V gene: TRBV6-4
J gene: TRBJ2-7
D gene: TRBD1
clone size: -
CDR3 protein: CASSVSGQGKAYEQYF
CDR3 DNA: TGTGCCAGCAGTGTTTCCGGACAGGGAAAGGCCTACGAGCAGTACTTC

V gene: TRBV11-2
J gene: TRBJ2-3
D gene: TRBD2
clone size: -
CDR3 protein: CASSTSGTSGFTDTQYF
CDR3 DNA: TGTGCCAGCAGCACGTCCGGGACTAGCGGTTTCACAGATACGCAGTATTTT

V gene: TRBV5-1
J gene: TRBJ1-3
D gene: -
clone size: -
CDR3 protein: CASSFGNTIYF
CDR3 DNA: TGCGCCAGCAGCTTTGGAAACACCATATATTTT

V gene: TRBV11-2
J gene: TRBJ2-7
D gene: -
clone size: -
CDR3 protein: CASSLAREQYF
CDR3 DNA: TGTGCCAGCAGCTTAGCGCGGGAGCAGTACTTC

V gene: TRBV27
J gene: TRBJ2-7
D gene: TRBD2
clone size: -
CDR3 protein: CASSSPSGPYEQYF
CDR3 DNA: TGTGCCAGCAGTTCCCCTAGCGGACCCTACGAGCAGTACTTC

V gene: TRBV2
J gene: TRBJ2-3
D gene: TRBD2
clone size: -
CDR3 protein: CASSETPGGRGDTQYF
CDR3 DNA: TGTGCCAGCAGTGAAACTCCGGGGGGGCGTGGAGATACGCAGTATTTT

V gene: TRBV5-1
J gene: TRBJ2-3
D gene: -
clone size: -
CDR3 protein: CASSLEGYSDTQYF
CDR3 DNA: TGCGCCAGCAGCTTGGAGGGGTACTCAGATACGCAGTATTTT

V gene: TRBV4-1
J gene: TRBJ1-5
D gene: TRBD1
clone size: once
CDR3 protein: CASSQTGGSNQPQHF
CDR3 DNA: TGCGCCAGCAGCCAAACAGGGGGAAGCAATCAGCCCCAGCATTTT

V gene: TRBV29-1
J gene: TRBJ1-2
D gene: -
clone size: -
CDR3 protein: CSVARTGTNYGYTF
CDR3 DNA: TGCAGCGTCGCTCGCACAGGGACGAACTATGGCTACACCTTC

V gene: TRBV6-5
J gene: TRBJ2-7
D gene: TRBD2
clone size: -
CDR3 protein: CASSGMVAGVSEQYF
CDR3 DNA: TGTGCCAGCAGTGGGATGGTAGCGGGGGTTAGCGAGCAGTACTTC

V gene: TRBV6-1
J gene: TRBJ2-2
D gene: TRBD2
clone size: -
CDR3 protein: CASSEAQTSGGAGGELFF
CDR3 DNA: TGTGCCAGCAGTGAAGCGCAGACTAGCGGGGGGGCAGGCGGGGAGCTGTTTTTT

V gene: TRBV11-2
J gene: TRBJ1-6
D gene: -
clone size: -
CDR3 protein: CASSPPRFRADYNSPLHF
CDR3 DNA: TGTGCCAGCAGCCCTCCGAGGTTCAGGGCAGACTATAATTCACCCCTCCACTTT

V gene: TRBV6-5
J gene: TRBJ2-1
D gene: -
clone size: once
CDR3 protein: CASSYYRATYNEQFF
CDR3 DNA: TGTGCCAGCAGTTACTACAGGGCAACCTACAATGAGCAGTTCTTC

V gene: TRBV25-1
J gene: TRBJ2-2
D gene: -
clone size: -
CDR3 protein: CASSEFGDRRGTGELFF
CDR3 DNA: TGTGCCAGCAGTGAATTTGGGGACCGTAGGGGCACCGGGGAGCTGTTTTTT

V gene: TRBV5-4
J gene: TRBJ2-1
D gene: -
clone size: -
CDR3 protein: CASSPTGRYNEQFF
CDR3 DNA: TGTGCCAGCAGCCCGACGGGACGGTACAATGAGCAGTTCTTC

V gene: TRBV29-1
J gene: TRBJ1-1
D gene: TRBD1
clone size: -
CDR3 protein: CSVDGTGGRTEAFF
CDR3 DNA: TGCAGCGTTGACGGCACAGGGGGCAGAACTGAAGCTTTCTTT

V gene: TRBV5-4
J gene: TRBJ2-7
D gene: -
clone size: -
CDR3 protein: CASSLIASEQYF
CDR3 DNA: TGTGCCAGCAGCTTAATTGCGAGTGAGCAGTACTTC

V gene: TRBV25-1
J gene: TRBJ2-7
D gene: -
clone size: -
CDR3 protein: CASSGTRGVFDEQYF
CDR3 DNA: TGTGCCAGCAGTGGAACTAGGGGGGTTTTCGACGAGCAGTACTTC

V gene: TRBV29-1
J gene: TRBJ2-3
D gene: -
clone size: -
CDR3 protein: CSVRTGGVDTQYF
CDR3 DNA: TGCAGCGTTCGCACGGGGGGCGTAGATACGCAGTATTTT

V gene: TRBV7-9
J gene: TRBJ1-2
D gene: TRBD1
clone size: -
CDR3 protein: CASSPHTDRVGGYTF
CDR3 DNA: TGTGCCAGCAGCCCTCATACAGACAGGGTTGGTGGCTACACCTTC

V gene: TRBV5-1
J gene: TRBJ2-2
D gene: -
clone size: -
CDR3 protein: CASSLGFLNTGELFF
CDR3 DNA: TGCGCCAGCAGCTTGGGTTTTCTAAACACCGGGGAGCTGTTTTTT

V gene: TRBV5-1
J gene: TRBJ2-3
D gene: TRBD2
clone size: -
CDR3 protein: CASSSGLAGGPSDTQYF
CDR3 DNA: TGCGCCAGCAGTTCGGGACTAGCGGGGGGTCCTTCAGATACGCAGTATTTT

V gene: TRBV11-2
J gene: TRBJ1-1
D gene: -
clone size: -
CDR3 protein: CASRRDGFEAFF
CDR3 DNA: TGTGCCAGCAGACGGGACGGATTTGAAGCTTTCTTT

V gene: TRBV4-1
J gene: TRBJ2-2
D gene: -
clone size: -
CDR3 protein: CASSQSAQDGELFF
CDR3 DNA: TGCGCCAGCAGCCAGAGCGCTCAAGACGGGGAGCTGTTTTTT

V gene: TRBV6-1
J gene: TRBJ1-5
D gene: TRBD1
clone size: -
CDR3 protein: CASSNRGLTNQPQHF
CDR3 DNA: TGTGCCAGCAGTAACAGGGGGCTGACTAATCAGCCCCAGCATTTT

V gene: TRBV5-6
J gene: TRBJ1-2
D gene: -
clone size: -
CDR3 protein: CASSLDRSFNYGYTF
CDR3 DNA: TGTGCCAGCAGCTTGGACAGAAGCTTTAACTATGGCTACACCTTC

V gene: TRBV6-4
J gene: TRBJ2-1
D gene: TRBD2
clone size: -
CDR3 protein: CASSGLAGGNEQFF
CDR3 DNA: TGTGCCAGCAGTGGACTAGCGGGGGGGAATGAGCAGTTCTTC

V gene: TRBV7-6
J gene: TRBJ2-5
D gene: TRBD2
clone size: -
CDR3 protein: CASSLDVGREYQETQYF
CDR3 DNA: TGTGCCAGCAGCTTAGACGTGGGGCGGGAGTACCAAGAGACCCAGTACTTC

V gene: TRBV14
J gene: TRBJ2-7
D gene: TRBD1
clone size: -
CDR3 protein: CASSQRTGGRYEQYF
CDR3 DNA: TGTGCCAGCAGCCAACGGACAGGGGGCAGATACGAGCAGTACTTC

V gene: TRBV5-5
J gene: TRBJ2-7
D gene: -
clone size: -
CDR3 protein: CASSLAGRSSYEQYF
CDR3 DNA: TGTGCCAGCAGCTTGGCCGGCCGGAGCTCCTACGAGCAGTACTTC

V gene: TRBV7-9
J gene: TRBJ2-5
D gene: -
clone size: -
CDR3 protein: CASSLGEGQTQYF
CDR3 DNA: TGTGCCAGCAGCTTAGGTGAAGGACAGACCCAGTACTTC

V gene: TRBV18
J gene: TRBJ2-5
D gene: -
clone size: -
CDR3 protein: CASSPQGLQETQYF
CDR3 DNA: TGTGCCAGCTCACCACAGGGTCTCCAAGAGACCCAGTACTTC

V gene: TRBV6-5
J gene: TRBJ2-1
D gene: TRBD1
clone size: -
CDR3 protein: CASSYGTVNNEQFF
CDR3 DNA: TGTGCCAGCAGTTACGGGACAGTAAACAATGAGCAGTTCTTC

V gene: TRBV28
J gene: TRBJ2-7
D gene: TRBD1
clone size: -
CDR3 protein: CASSTGTGYEQYF
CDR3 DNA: TGTGCCAGCAGTACCGGGACAGGCTACGAGCAGTACTTC